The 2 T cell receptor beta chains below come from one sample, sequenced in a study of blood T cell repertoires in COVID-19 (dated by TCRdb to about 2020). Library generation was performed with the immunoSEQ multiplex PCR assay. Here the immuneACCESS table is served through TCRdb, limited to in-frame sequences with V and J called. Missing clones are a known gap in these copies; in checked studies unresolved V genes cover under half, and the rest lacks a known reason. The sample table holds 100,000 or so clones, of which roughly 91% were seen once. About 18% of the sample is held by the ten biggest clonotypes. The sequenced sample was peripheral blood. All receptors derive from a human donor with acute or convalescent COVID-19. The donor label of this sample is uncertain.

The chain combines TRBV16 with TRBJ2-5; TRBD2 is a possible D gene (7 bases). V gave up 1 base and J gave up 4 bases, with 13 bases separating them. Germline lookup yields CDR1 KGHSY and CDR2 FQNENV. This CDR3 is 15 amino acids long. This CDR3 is CASSQWGGYGETQYF. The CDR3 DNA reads TGTGCCAGCAGCCAATGGGGGGGCTATGGAGAGACCCAGTACTTC.

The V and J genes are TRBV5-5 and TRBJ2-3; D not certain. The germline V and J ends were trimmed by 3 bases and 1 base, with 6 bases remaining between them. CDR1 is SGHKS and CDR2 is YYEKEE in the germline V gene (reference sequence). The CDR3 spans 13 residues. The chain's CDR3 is CASSSIGTDTQYF. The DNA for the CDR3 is TGTGCCAGCAGCTCGATAGGCACAGATACGCAGTATTTT. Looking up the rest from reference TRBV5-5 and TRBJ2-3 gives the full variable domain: DAGVTQSPTHLIKTRGQQVTLRCSPISGHKSVSWYQQVLGQGPQFIFQYYEKEERGRGNFPDRFSARQFPNYSSELNVNALLLGDSALYLCASSSIGTDTQYFGPGTRLTVL.